Listed below are T cell receptor beta chains from one sample, sequenced in a study of blood T cell repertoires in COVID-19. Clones were sequenced by immunoSEQ multiplex PCR, and TCRdb holds only the in-frame ones, with some missing. The sample includes approximately 270,000 clones, 70% to 90% seen only once; the top ten take over 1.5%. Sequenced sample: PBMCs or T cells enriched from blood (not recorded which). These receptors all stem from a woman in her fifties or sixties who had recovered from COVID-19. Each CDR3 is given with its conserved first and last residue. The D gene is left open where the match is weak. Clone size is stated in some rows and not others, as once, few, many or a class when expanded.

TRBJ1-5,.,TRBV5-6,.,14,CASSPMAVNQPQHF,TGTGCCAGCAGCCCGATGGCTGTTAATCAGCCCCAGCATTTT
TRBJ2-3,.,TRBV27,TRBD2,17,CASSLLGTSDHTDTQYF,TGTGCCAGCAGTTTATTAGGGACTAGCGACCACACAGATACGCAGTATTTT
TRBJ1-3,once,TRBV28,.,14,CASSPGWAGNTIYF,TGTGCCAGCAGTCCCGGGTGGGCTGGAAACACCATATATTTT
TRBJ2-7,.,TRBV27,TRBD2,15,CASSLSLAGFYEQYF,TGTGCCAGCAGTTTATCGTTAGCGGGATTTTACGAGCAGTACTTC
TRBJ1-3,.,TRBV10-3,.,15,CAIRGSLSIGNTIYF,TGTGCCATCAGGGGGAGCCTCTCTATCGGAAACACCATATATTTT
TRBJ1-1,.,TRBV6-6,.,12,CASSRTNTEAFF,TGTGCCAGCAGTCGGACTAACACTGAAGCTTTCTTT
TRBJ2-5,.,TRBV7-9,.,15,CASSPGHLLEETQYF,TGTGCCAGCAGCCCAGGACACCTTCTTGAAGAGACCCAGTACTTC
TRBJ1-2,.,TRBV18,TRBD1,15,CASSRQTGDVAGYTF,TGTGCCAGCTCACGGCAGACAGGGGACGTTGCTGGCTACACCTTC
TRBJ2-7,.,TRBV28,.,14,CASRPEARSYEQYF,TGTGCCAGCAGACCCGAGGCGAGAAGTTACGAGCAGTACTTC
TRBJ2-7,.,TRBV21-1,.,13,CARPLGASYEQYF,TGTGCCAGACCTTTGGGGGCAAGCTACGAGCAGTACTTC
TRBJ1-1,.,TRBV27,.,17,CASSTSKVSGVGTEAFF,.
TRBJ2-1,once,TRBV4-2,TRBD2,19,CASSQESSGRPPPYNEQFF,TGTGCCAGCAGCCAAGAATCTAGCGGGAGACCGCCCCCCTACAATGAGCAGTTCTTC
TRBJ1-2,.,TRBV29-1,.,13,CSVENDSNYGYTF,TGCAGCGTTGAGAACGACAGTAACTATGGCTACACCTTC
TRBJ2-1,few,TRBV4-1,TRBD2,15,CASSQETSGYNEQFF,TGCGCCAGCAGCCAAGAGACTAGCGGGTACAATGAGCAGTTCTTC
TRBJ2-7,few,TRBV7-6,.,15,CASSLALTGAYEQYF,TGTGCCAGCAGCTTAGCGCTAACAGGAGCCTACGAGCAGTACTTC
TRBJ1-5,.,TRBV27,TRBD1,14,CASSWDRGGQPQHF,TGTGCCAGCAGTTGGGACAGGGGAGGTCAGCCCCAGCATTTT
TRBJ1-5,.,TRBV28,TRBD1,16,CASSSQGEVSNQPQHF,TGTGCCAGCAGTTCACAGGGGGAAGTAAGCAATCAGCCCCAGCATTTT
TRBJ1-2,.,TRBV28,.,13,CASSLKRPYGYTF,TGTGCCAGCAGTTTGAAGCGACCCTATGGCTACACCTTC
TRBJ2-1,.,TRBV7-6,.,12,CASSPEYNEQFF,TGTGCCAGCAGCCCCGAGTACAATGAGCAGTTCTTC
TRBJ2-1,.,TRBV28,TRBD2,16,CASSRRSTSGTNEQFF,TGTGCCAGCAGTCGGAGGTCGACTAGCGGGACGAATGAGCAGTTCTTC
TRBJ2-3,.,TRBV19,TRBD2,14,CASSLAGGTDTQYF,TGTGCCAGTAGTTTGGCGGGAGGGACAGATACGCAGTATTTT
TRBJ1-4,.,TRBV6-4,.,15,CASSDSGRDNEKLFF,TGTGCCAGCAGTGACTCTGGACGGGATAATGAAAAACTGTTTTTT
TRBJ2-1,.,TRBV5-1,.,14,CASSLILAGNEQFF,TGCGCCAGCAGCTTGATACTAGCAGGCAATGAGCAGTTCTTC
TRBJ1-4,.,TRBV28,TRBD1,14,CASREATGGEKLFF,TGTGCCAGCAGGGAGGCGACAGGGGGTGAAAAACTGTTTTTT
TRBJ2-7,.,TRBV5-1,TRBD2,15,CASSLVPGGGYEQYF,TGCGCCAGCAGCTTGGTCCCCGGGGGGGGCTACGAGCAGTACTTC
TRBJ2-6,.,TRBV5-1,TRBD2,16,CASSSAGGLRANVLTF,TGCGCCAGCAGCTCGGCGGGAGGGCTAAGGGCCAACGTCCTGACTTTC
TRBJ1-1,.,TRBV2,.,13,CASIRQGNTEAFF,TGTGCCAGCATCCGGCAGGGAAACACTGAAGCTTTCTTT
TRBJ2-7,.,TRBV5-1,.,13,CASSSSVSYEQYF,TGCGCCAGCAGCTCTTCGGTCTCCTACGAGCAGTACTTC
TRBJ2-1,.,TRBV5-1,TRBD1,15,CASSLGQGSYNEQFF,TGCGCCAGCAGCTTAGGACAGGGTTCCTACAATGAGCAGTTCTTC
TRBJ1-2,.,TRBV5-1,.,15,CASSAQPGHSYGYTF,TGCGCCAGCAGCGCTCAACCGGGACACAGCTATGGCTACACCTTC
TRBJ1-5,.,TRBV6-2/TRBV6-3,.,20,CASSYSNYGASSYSNQPQHF,TGTGCCAGCAGTTACTCGAATTATGGGGCCTCTTCCTATAGCAATCAGCCCCAGCATTTT
TRBJ1-5,.,TRBV18,TRBD1,14,CASSPSGRDRGLHF,TGTGCCAGCTCACCATCCGGTCGGGACAGGGGGTTACATTTT
TRBJ1-3,.,TRBV6-1,.,16,CASSEREAGSGNTIYF,TGTGCCAGCAGCGAACGGGAGGCAGGGTCTGGAAACACCATATATTTT